This T cell receptor (beta chain) appears in the sequencing data of a study of CD8+ T cells in alopecia areata. Extraction of RNA preceded its reverse transcription into cDNA, which served as the sequencing template. The data were produced by immunoSEQ multiplex PCR, yet TCRdb's version contains in-frame clones alone and is incomplete. The repertoire includes 200,000 to 250,000 clones, 35% to 40% of them detected once, and roughly 0.45% sits in the top ten. This clone has only a few counts. Treatment meaning: oral pan-JAK inhibitor, 5-10 mg twice daily. The authors sorted CD4+ and CD8+ T cells from PBMCs. The sequence came from a human donor with alopecia areata. The specimen was CD4+ T cells sorted from blood, collected at roughly week 30, from a patient treated with tofacitinib.

CDR3 coding DNA: TGTGCCAGCAGATTACTCCCGGGTAGTGAAGCTTTCTTT. This codes for CASRLLPGSEAFF. V gene TRBV7-3 combines with J gene TRBJ1-1; the D is unclear. Germline V gene lookup returns CDR1 SGHTA and CDR2 FQGTGA. The CDR3 sequence is 13 residues long. Between the trimmed V and J ends, which lost 6 bases and 7 bases, there was a span of 15 bases.